Each of the 22 T cell receptor beta chains below was sequenced from the same sample in a study of T cells in Graves' hyperthyroidism and ophthalmopathy. It was RNA transcripts that yielded the amplified TCR beta CDR3 regions. The study used the HTBI primer set for a first-round RT-PCR of the TCR CDR3. TCRdb reprocessed the multiplex PCR reads with MiXCR, giving one entry per CDR3 protein. This repertoire shows 480,000 or so distinct CDR3 sequences, over 35% found once; its top ten account for around 47%. Sequencing was performed on peripheral blood or thyroid tissue (not recorded which). The receptors here all came from an adult woman with Graves' disease, either hyperthyroidism or ophthalmopathy (not recorded which).

The chain joins TRBV20-1 to TRBJ2-5, with a weak D call TRBD2 (5 bases). Trimming took off 6 bases at V and 2 bases at J, with 10 bases between the two ends. CDR1 and CDR2 from the germline V gene are DFQATT and SNEGSKA (reference sequence). This CDR3 is built from 12 residues. The CDR3 sequence is CSALAFQETQYF. CDR3 coding DNA: TGCAGTGCCTTAGCGTTTCAAGAGACCCAGTACTTC.

Ten or more counts support this clonotype. The V gene is TRBV7-8, the J gene TRBJ1-1; D is uncertain. Germline CDR1 SGHVS, CDR2 FQNEAQ. V dropped 0 bases and J dropped 1 base, with 3 bases sitting between them. This CDR3 contains 13 residues. The CDR3 loop is CASSLARNTEAFF. In nucleotides, the CDR3 is TGTGCCAGCAGCTTAGCCAGGAACACTGAAGCTTTCTTT.

The chain is built from TRBV29-1 and TRBJ1-1; the match to TRBD1 covers 7 bases. The CDR3 runs to 10 residues. Trimming cost V 4 bases and J 7 bases; bases outside gene matches: 0. Per germline, CDR1 SQVTM and CDR2 ANQGSEA. The CDR3 is CSVGDSEAFF. CDR3 nucleotide sequence: TGCAGCGTTGGGGACAGTGAAGCTTTCTTT.

This clonotype has a count of ten or more. The rearrangement links TRBV20-1 to TRBJ1-5, with 8 bases aligning to TRBD1. The CDR3 is 14 amino acids. Germline V lookup: CDR1 DFQATT, CDR2 SNEGSKA (reference sequence). With V trimmed by 7 bases and J by 6 bases, 11 bases remained unmatched. In DNA form, the CDR3 reads TGCAGTGTTAGTGGACAGGGAGGGGTTCAGCCCCAGCATTTT. Translated, it gives CSVSGQGGVQPQHF.

This clonotype turned up a few times. The rearrangement joins TRBV29-1 to TRBJ1-1, with a possible D match to TRBD1 (5 bases). Germline CDR1 and CDR2: SQVTM and ANQGSEA. The CDR3 covers 12 residues. The V end was cut by 0 bases, the J end by 8 bases, with 10 bases between. CDR3 in amino acids: CSVEDPYREAFF. CDR3 nucleotide sequence: TGCAGCGTTGAAGACCCCTACAGGGAAGCTTTCTTT.

Here the CDR3 reads CASSLEVSMNTEAFF. DNA of the CDR3: TGCGCCAGCAGCTTGGAAGTCAGTATGAACACTGAAGCTTTCTTT. This rearrangement joins TRBV5-1 to TRBJ1-1; D ambiguous. The CDR3 contains 15 residues. With 0 bases removed from V and 0 bases from J, the gap between germline ends came to 9 bases. Germline lookup yields CDR1 SGHRS and CDR2 YFSETQ.

The V and J genes are TRBV7-9 and TRBJ2-5; D tentatively reads TRBD1 or TRBD2 (5 bases each). Germline lookup yields CDR1 SEHNR and CDR2 FQNEAQ (reference sequence). The ends were cut back, 7 bases at V and 2 bases at J, with 14 bases in the middle. The CDR3 is 14 residues long. Written as DNA, the CDR3 is TGTGCCAGCATCGGGATGCAGGGACAAGAGACCCAGTACTTC. Translating gives CASIGMQGQETQYF.

This clonotype occurred a few times. The J gene is TRBJ2-7, the V gene TRBV2; the match to TRBD2 covers 7 bases. The CDR3 has 15 amino acids. Germline V gives CDR1 SNHLY, CDR2 FYNNEI. The V segment lost 6 bases and the J segment 4 bases; nucleotides outside the gene matches: 12. The CDR3 DNA reads TGTGCCAGCAGCTTAGGAGCTACTAGCGCATACGAGCAGTACTTC. As protein: CASSLGATSAYEQYF.

The chain is built from TRBV2 and TRBJ1-2, with D possibly being TRBD1 (6 bases). The V gene's germline CDR1 is SNHLY and CDR2 FYNNEI. Trimming left V 6 bases short and J 4 bases short, with 21 bases between. The length of the CDR3 is 16 residues. CDR3 DNA sequence: TGTGCCAGCAGGGACAGAGTGGGGGGAAGTGGCTATGGCTACACCTTC. Protein sequence: CASRDRVGGSGYGYTF.

The chain is built from TRBV14 and TRBJ1-6; D unresolved. The CDR3 covers 13 residues. V was trimmed by 2 bases and J by 9 bases, leaving 8 bases between them. CDR1 and CDR2 (germline): SGHDN, FVKESK. This CDR3 reads CASSQRTGSPLHF. CDR3 DNA sequence: TGTGCCAGCAGCCAAAGAACGGGTTCACCCCTCCACTTT.

This clonotype was seen at least ten times. A much larger clone lies a single base off, so this may be a read error. The chain recombines TRBV14 with TRBJ2-7; D is uncertain. Germline CDR1 reads SGHDN; CDR2 reads FVKESK. The CDR3 sequence is 11 residues long. V dropped 3 bases and J dropped 4 bases, with 4 bases sitting between them. CDR3 in DNA: TGTGCCAGCAGCCACGGTTACGAGCAGTACTTC. Protein product: CASSHGYEQYF.

A word on this clonotype: Lacking the conserved final phenylalanine or tryptophan, this CDR3 likely reflects a read error. The DNA is omitted, as the CDR3 cannot be located on it reliably, and the CDR3 follows TCRdb's listing. V gene TRBV20-1 combines with J gene TRBJ2-5; the DNA was not compared with TRBD2, the D call given in the table. The CDR3 spans 8 amino acids, including both terminal residues. Germline CDR1 reads DFQATT; CDR2 reads SNEGSKA (reference sequence). The CDR3 here is CSAPVVWG.

The chain has TRBV10-3 and TRBJ2-5; TRBD1 matches at 7 bases. Germline CDR1 and CDR2: ENHRY and SYGVKD. J gave up 5 bases and V 1 base, and 7 bases lay outside the gene matches. This CDR3 has 15 amino acids. The chain's CDR3 is CAISELNRGHETQYF. CDR3 nucleotide sequence: TGTGCCATCAGTGAGTTGAACAGGGGCCACGAGACCCAGTACTTC.

This rearrangement joins TRBV7-9 to TRBJ2-7; 8 bases align to TRBD1. The CDR3 length is 15 residues. Germline-derived CDR1 and CDR2 are SEHNR and FQNEAQ (reference sequence). J lost 5 bases, V lost 5 bases, and 11 bases had no gene match. The CDR3 loop reads CASSRSGQGRNEQYF. As DNA, the CDR3 is TGTGCCAGCAGCCGGAGCGGACAGGGAAGGAACGAGCAGTACTTC.

CDR3 sequence (DNA): TGTGCCAGCAGCTTAAGGGCTTGGAACGGGGAGACCCAGTACTTC. It codes for CASSLRAWNGETQYF. This chain joins TRBV7-2 and TRBJ2-5; D gene uncertain. Germline CDR1 SGHTA, CDR2 FQGNSA. The CDR3 is 15 residues long. The V and J ends lost 2 bases and 5 bases respectively, with 15 bases between them.

CDR3 coding DNA: TGTGCCACCAGTGATTTTAGCGCCGGGGAGCTGTTTTTT. Translation: CATSDFSAGELFF. The chain employs TRBV24-1 and TRBJ2-2; a possible D gene is TRBD2 (5 bases). This CDR3 has 13 amino acids. The V and J ends lost 1 base and 6 bases respectively, with 5 bases between them. Germline loops: CDR1 KGHDR, CDR2 SFDVKD.

This clonotype was detected a few times. As DNA, the CDR3 is TGCAGCGTTGAAGGGGGAGGTGGCGAGCAGTACTTC. Encoded protein: CSVEGGGGEQYF. This sequence joins TRBV29-1 and TRBJ2-7; perhaps TRBD2 as D (6 bases). Germline loops: CDR1 SQVTM, CDR2 ANQGSEA. This CDR3 comprises 12 residues. The V gene lost 1 base and the J gene lost 6 bases, with 10 bases spanning the gap.

The chain has TRBV10-3 and TRBJ2-2; TRBD1 matches at 9 bases. Losses at the gene ends were 10 bases for V and 1 base for J; bases not matched to a gene: 13. The V gene's germline CDR1 is ENHRY and CDR2 SYGVKD. The CDR3 spans 17 residues. The CDR3 DNA follows: TGTGCCAGCCGGGACAGGGTGCCAAGTAAGAACACCGGGGAGCTGTTTTTT. Protein product: CASRDRVPSKNTGELFF.

This clonotype was counted ten times or more. The rearrangement joins TRBV2 to TRBJ2-7; weak D call: TRBD1 (6 bases). The ends were cut back, 10 bases at V and 3 bases at J, with 16 bases in the middle. Germline V gives CDR1 SNHLY, CDR2 FYNNEI. The length of the CDR3 is 13 residues. This CDR3 reads CATEQGRDYEQYF. DNA of the CDR3: TGTGCCACCGAACAGGGTAGGGACTACGAGCAGTACTTC. Drawing the rest from reference TRBV2 and TRBJ2-7, the complete variable domain is EPEVTQTPSHQVTQMGQEVILRCVPISNHLYFYWYRQILGQKVEFLVSFYNNEISEKSEIFDDQFSVERPDGSNFTLKIRSTKLEDSAMYFCATEQGRDYEQYFGPGTRLTVT.

V gene TRBV7-3 combines with J gene TRBJ2-3; no definite D call. The CDR3 spans 14 residues. Germline-derived CDR1 and CDR2 are SGHTA and FQGTGA. Trimming took off 2 bases at V and 1 base at J, with 7 bases between the two ends. CDR3 DNA sequence: TGTGCCAGCAGCTTATATGGGGGCACAGATACGCAGTATTTT. Translation gives CASSLYGGTDTQYF.

V is TRBV11-2 and J is TRBJ1-5, with TRBD1 matching 8 bases. Germline values: CDR1 SGHAT, CDR2 FQNNGV. This CDR3 is 14 amino acids long. J was trimmed by 4 bases and V by 5 bases; bases with no gene match: 4. In DNA form, the CDR3 reads TGTGCCAGCAGCACGACAGGGGTAAATCAGCCCCAGCATTTT. This translates into CASSTTGVNQPQHF.

The sample holds many counts of this clonotype. CDR3 protein: CASSGTGDLQETQYF. The CDR3 DNA is TGTGCCAGCAGCGGGACAGGGGACCTCCAAGAGACCCAGTACTTC. This chain connects TRBV9 to TRBJ2-5; 9 nucleotides align to TRBD1. This CDR3 has 15 residues. The trim removed 3 bases at V and 1 base at J, leaving 4 bases unmatched. Germline lookup yields CDR1 SGDLS and CDR2 YYNGEE.